These T cell receptor beta chains were read from a single sample in a study of early T cells in non-severe SARS-CoV-2 infection. One entry per CDR3 protein, called by TCRdb with MiXCR from the 5' RACE reads. The sample comprises around 53,000 distinct CDR3 sequences, about 9.8% of which are singletons, and about 7.7% rests with the top ten. Sequencing was performed on whole blood. The source is an adult who was a healthcare worker with PCR-confirmed SARS-CoV-2 infection or an uninfected control (not recorded which). Each CDR3 is given with its conserved first and last residue. The D gene is left open where the match is weak. Size values are once, few and many counts, or a class for expanded clones, and some rows have none.

j_gene: TRBJ2-5; len: 16; d_gene: -; abundance: -; v_gene: TRBV2; CDR3aa: CASSTREGGGQETQYF; CDR3nt: TGTGCCAGCAGTACTCGCGAGGGTGGTGGGCAAGAGACCCAGTACTTC
j_gene: TRBJ2-2; len: 15; d_gene: -; abundance: -; v_gene: TRBV5-1; CDR3aa: CASSLGPRAEGELFF; CDR3nt: TGCGCCAGCAGCTTGGGCCCCAGGGCGGAAGGGGAGCTGTTTTTT
j_gene: TRBJ1-6; len: 16; d_gene: TRBD1; abundance: few; v_gene: TRBV3-1; CDR3aa: CASTLGTAAYNSPLHF; CDR3nt: TGTGCCAGCACCCTAGGGACAGCAGCTTATAATTCACCCCTCCACTTT
j_gene: TRBJ2-5; len: 16; d_gene: -; abundance: -; v_gene: TRBV7-2; CDR3aa: CASSRTGQTYQETQYF; CDR3nt: TGTGCCAGCAGCCGGACGGGACAAACGTACCAAGAGACCCAGTACTTC
j_gene: TRBJ1-2; len: 11; d_gene: -; abundance: many; v_gene: TRBV20-1; CDR3aa: CSALANYGYTF; CDR3nt: TGCAGCGCTCTAGCTAACTATGGCTACACCTTC
j_gene: TRBJ1-1; len: 15; d_gene: -; abundance: many; v_gene: TRBV6-5; CDR3aa: CASSYSGPMNTEAFF; CDR3nt: TGTGCCAGCAGTTACTCCGGGCCCATGAACACTGAAGCTTTCTTT
j_gene: TRBJ2-1; len: 13; d_gene: -; abundance: many; v_gene: TRBV12-3/TRBV12-4; CDR3aa: CASSVGLNNEQFF; CDR3nt: TGTGCCAGCAGTGTCGGCCTTAACAATGAGCAGTTCTTC
j_gene: TRBJ2-3; len: 15; d_gene: TRBD2; abundance: many; v_gene: TRBV10-3; CDR3aa: CAITEGAGVTDTQYF; CDR3nt: TGTGCCATCACCGAAGGGGCGGGAGTTACAGATACGCAGTATTTT
j_gene: TRBJ2-1; len: 12; d_gene: -; abundance: many; v_gene: TRBV5-6; CDR3aa: CASSLAVHEQFF; CDR3nt: TGTGCCAGCAGCTTGGCGGTGCATGAGCAGTTCTTC
j_gene: TRBJ1-6; len: 17; d_gene: -; abundance: many; v_gene: TRBV7-9; CDR3aa: CASSSHETGGASSPLHF; CDR3nt: TGTGCCAGCAGTTCCCACGAAACTGGGGGAGCAAGTTCACCCCTCCACTTT
j_gene: TRBJ1-1; len: 14; d_gene: -; abundance: many; v_gene: TRBV30; CDR3aa: CAWSGDHRHTEAFF; CDR3nt: TGTGCCTGGAGTGGGGACCATCGGCACACTGAAGCTTTCTTT
j_gene: TRBJ1-1; len: 15; d_gene: -; abundance: few; v_gene: TRBV5-1; CDR3aa: CASSLGVPGITEAFF; CDR3nt: TGCGCCAGCAGCCTGGGGGTCCCGGGCATAACTGAAGCTTTCTTT
j_gene: TRBJ1-5; len: 14; d_gene: -; abundance: -; v_gene: TRBV12-3/TRBV12-4; CDR3aa: CASSSDGHNQPQHF; CDR3nt: TGTGCCAGCAGTTCGGACGGCCACAATCAGCCCCAGCATTTT
j_gene: TRBJ2-7; len: 14; d_gene: -; abundance: few; v_gene: TRBV5-6; CDR3aa: CASTPGDGAYEQYF; CDR3nt: TGTGCCAGCACTCCGGGGGACGGCGCCTACGAGCAGTACTTC
j_gene: TRBJ2-2; len: 15; d_gene: TRBD2; abundance: -; v_gene: TRBV28; CDR3aa: CASNLSGRGTGELFF; CDR3nt: TGTGCCAGCAACCTTAGCGGGAGAGGTACCGGGGAGCTGTTTTTT
j_gene: TRBJ2-7; len: 14; d_gene: TRBD1; abundance: few; v_gene: TRBV18; CDR3aa: CASSPTGGNYEQYF; CDR3nt: TGTGCCAGCTCACCAACAGGGGGGAACTACGAGCAGTACTTC
j_gene: TRBJ2-5; len: 15; d_gene: -; abundance: many; v_gene: TRBV7-2; CDR3aa: CASSPVRVFQETQYF; CDR3nt: TGTGCCAGCAGCCCCGTCCGGGTGTTCCAAGAGACCCAGTACTTC
j_gene: TRBJ2-7; len: 14; d_gene: -; abundance: -; v_gene: TRBV7-8; CDR3aa: CASSFRDYSYEQYF; CDR3nt: TGTGCCAGCAGCTTCCGTGACTACTCCTACGAGCAGTACTTC
j_gene: TRBJ2-7; len: 13; d_gene: -; abundance: -; v_gene: TRBV6-6; CDR3aa: CASSFSLDYEQYF; CDR3nt: TGTGCCAGCAGTTTCAGCTTAGACTACGAGCAGTACTTC
j_gene: TRBJ1-2; len: 13; d_gene: -; abundance: -; v_gene: TRBV6-1; CDR3aa: CASSEARIYGYTF; CDR3nt: TGTGCCAGCAGTGAAGCGCGGATATATGGCTACACCTTC
j_gene: TRBJ2-5; len: 15; d_gene: TRBD2; abundance: -; v_gene: TRBV7-8; CDR3aa: CATRLAGFGAETQYF; CDR3nt: TGTGCCACTCGACTAGCGGGTTTTGGAGCGGAGACCCAGTACTTC
j_gene: TRBJ2-7; len: 13; d_gene: TRBD2; abundance: many; v_gene: TRBV10-2; CDR3aa: CASSDLAGYEQYF; CDR3nt: TGCGCCAGCAGTGACCTAGCGGGCTACGAGCAGTACTTC
j_gene: TRBJ1-1; len: 14; d_gene: -; abundance: many; v_gene: TRBV7-9; CDR3aa: CASSSNREDTEAFF; CDR3nt: TGTGCCAGCAGCTCCAACCGGGAGGACACTGAAGCTTTCTTT
j_gene: TRBJ1-1; len: 17; d_gene: -; abundance: many; v_gene: TRBV5-1; CDR3aa: CASSLAFLGRVNTEAFF; CDR3nt: TGCGCCAGCAGCTTGGCGTTTCTCGGCAGAGTGAACACTGAAGCTTTCTTT
j_gene: TRBJ2-7; len: 13; d_gene: -; abundance: -; v_gene: TRBV7-9; CDR3aa: CASSLLARDEQYF; CDR3nt: TGTGCCAGCAGCTTGCTAGCGAGGGACGAGCAGTACTTC
j_gene: TRBJ1-1; len: 15; d_gene: TRBD1; abundance: many; v_gene: TRBV3-1; CDR3aa: CASSPGQGVNTEAFF; CDR3nt: TGTGCCAGCAGCCCCGGACAGGGCGTGAACACTGAAGCTTTCTTT
j_gene: TRBJ1-2; len: 12; d_gene: -; abundance: many; v_gene: TRBV7-9; CDR3aa: CASSLDGSGYTF; CDR3nt: TGTGCCAGCAGCTTAGACGGGTCTGGCTACACCTTC
j_gene: TRBJ2-6; len: 15; d_gene: -; abundance: -; v_gene: TRBV27; CDR3aa: CASSLGQPGANVLTF; CDR3nt: TGTGCCAGCAGTTTGGGACAACCTGGGGCCAACGTCCTGACTTTC
j_gene: TRBJ2-1; len: 16; d_gene: -; abundance: -; v_gene: TRBV5-1; CDR3aa: CASSPSSGSTYNEQFF; CDR3nt: TGCGCCAGCAGCCCATCTTCGGGGAGCACCTACAATGAGCAGTTCTTC
j_gene: TRBJ2-7; len: 13; d_gene: -; abundance: -; v_gene: TRBV20-1; CDR3aa: CSARVRSGSEQYF; CDR3nt: TGCAGTGCTAGAGTTCGGTCGGGTAGCGAGCAGTACTTC
j_gene: TRBJ2-1; len: 13; d_gene: TRBD1; abundance: few; v_gene: TRBV4-1; CDR3aa: CASSHPGQDEQFF; CDR3nt: TGCGCCAGCAGCCATCCCGGACAGGATGAGCAGTTCTTC
j_gene: TRBJ2-1; len: 14; d_gene: TRBD2; abundance: -; v_gene: TRBV20-1; CDR3aa: CSALRASGNNEQFF; CDR3nt: TGCAGTGCCCTAAGGGCTAGCGGCAACAATGAGCAGTTCTTC
j_gene: TRBJ2-1; len: 14; d_gene: TRBD1; abundance: few; v_gene: TRBV2; CDR3aa: CATRRLGQVNEQFF; CDR3nt: TGTGCCACCCGGCGACTGGGACAGGTAAATGAGCAGTTCTTC
j_gene: TRBJ2-7; len: 11; d_gene: -; abundance: many; v_gene: TRBV7-9; CDR3aa: CASSFSYEQYF; CDR3nt: TGTGCCAGCAGCTTCAGCTACGAGCAGTACTTC
j_gene: TRBJ2-1; len: 12; d_gene: TRBD1; abundance: many; v_gene: TRBV24-1; CDR3aa: CATGQGFNEQFF; CDR3nt: TGTGCCACGGGACAGGGGTTTAATGAGCAGTTCTTC
j_gene: TRBJ2-7; len: 14; d_gene: TRBD1; abundance: -; v_gene: TRBV29-1; CDR3aa: CSVLGTGAFYEQYF; CDR3nt: TGCAGCGTTTTAGGGACAGGGGCTTTCTACGAGCAGTACTTC
j_gene: TRBJ2-5; len: 16; d_gene: TRBD2; abundance: -; v_gene: TRBV7-9; CDR3aa: CASSSRTSGRAETQYF; CDR3nt: TGTGCCAGCAGCTCGAGGACTAGCGGGAGGGCTGAGACCCAGTACTTC
j_gene: TRBJ1-1; len: 13; d_gene: -; abundance: -; v_gene: TRBV9; CDR3aa: CASSVQVNTEAFF; CDR3nt: TGTGCCAGCAGCGTTCAGGTCAACACTGAAGCTTTCTTT
j_gene: TRBJ2-2; len: 15; d_gene: -; abundance: -; v_gene: TRBV3-1; CDR3aa: CASSQDFAGAGELFF; CDR3nt: TGTGCCAGCAGCCAAGATTTCGCCGGAGCCGGGGAGCTGTTTTTT
j_gene: TRBJ2-7; len: 13; d_gene: -; abundance: many; v_gene: TRBV10-3; CDR3aa: CAIRLAGDYEQYF; CDR3nt: TGTGCCATCCGGCTGGCAGGAGACTACGAGCAGTACTTC
j_gene: TRBJ2-1; len: 14; d_gene: -; abundance: many; v_gene: TRBV11-2; CDR3aa: CASKTLSGGHEQFF; CDR3nt: TGTGCCAGCAAGACCCTTTCTGGAGGCCATGAGCAGTTCTTC
j_gene: TRBJ1-1; len: 12; d_gene: -; abundance: few; v_gene: TRBV27; CDR3aa: CASSRGTAEAFF; CDR3nt: TGTGCCAGCAGTCGAGGGACGGCTGAAGCTTTCTTT
j_gene: TRBJ1-1; len: 14; d_gene: -; abundance: many; v_gene: TRBV10-1; CDR3aa: CASSESRGAPEAFF; CDR3nt: TGCGCCAGCAGTGAGTCCAGGGGTGCTCCGGAAGCTTTCTTT
j_gene: TRBJ2-1; len: 11; d_gene: -; abundance: many; v_gene: TRBV12-3/TRBV12-4; CDR3aa: CASLTFNEQFF; CDR3nt: TGTGCCAGCCTGACGTTTAATGAGCAGTTCTTC
j_gene: TRBJ1-5; len: 16; d_gene: TRBD1; abundance: many; v_gene: TRBV28; CDR3aa: CASSLPTGDRGKPQHF; CDR3nt: TGTGCCAGCAGTTTACCGACAGGGGACCGCGGAAAGCCCCAGCATTTT
j_gene: TRBJ2-3; len: 13; d_gene: -; abundance: many; v_gene: TRBV7-2; CDR3aa: CASSLAVVDTQYF; CDR3nt: TGTGCCAGCAGCTTAGCGGTGGTAGATACGCAGTATTTT
j_gene: TRBJ2-3; len: 14; d_gene: TRBD1; abundance: few; v_gene: TRBV27; CDR3aa: CAARDRGITDTQYF; CDR3nt: TGTGCCGCCCGGGACAGGGGCATCACAGATACGCAGTATTTT
j_gene: TRBJ1-1; len: 13; d_gene: -; abundance: few; v_gene: TRBV12-3/TRBV12-4; CDR3aa: CASSLGENTEAFF; CDR3nt: TGTGCCAGCAGTTTAGGAGAGAACACTGAAGCTTTCTTT
j_gene: TRBJ2-2; len: 14; d_gene: -; abundance: many; v_gene: TRBV5-6; CDR3aa: CASGRIGITGELFF; CDR3nt: TGTGCCAGCGGGCGGATCGGGATTACCGGGGAGCTGTTTTTT
j_gene: TRBJ2-7; len: 15; d_gene: -; abundance: -; v_gene: TRBV30; CDR3aa: CAWSVRPGSGYEQYF; CDR3nt: TGTGCCTGGAGTGTACGGCCCGGGAGCGGCTACGAGCAGTACTTC
j_gene: TRBJ2-3; len: 15; d_gene: -; abundance: many; v_gene: TRBV2; CDR3aa: CASSPERERTDTQYF; CDR3nt: TGTGCCAGCAGTCCGGAACGGGAGAGGACAGATACGCAGTATTTT
j_gene: TRBJ2-3; len: 14; d_gene: -; abundance: many; v_gene: TRBV7-7; CDR3aa: CASSPYVSGDTQYF; CDR3nt: TGTGCCAGCAGCCCGTACGTTAGTGGTGATACGCAGTATTTT
j_gene: TRBJ1-1; len: 13; d_gene: -; abundance: many; v_gene: TRBV3-1; CDR3aa: CASTQGRFTEVFF; CDR3nt: TGTGCCAGCACCCAAGGGAGGTTCACTGAAGTTTTCTTT